The rows below give T cell receptor beta chains drawn from one sample of a study of T cell responses to AZD1222 COVID-19 vaccine. Clones were read by immunoSEQ multiplex PCR, and TCRdb kept only the in-frame ones, dropping some. The table shows 100,000 to 150,000 clones, with around 80% occurring only once. Source: peripheral blood, taken 28 days after the second AZD1222 dose. The receptor set was obtained from an adult who received the AZD1222 COVID-19 vaccine. CDR3s include the opening cysteine and the closing phenylalanine or tryptophan. Size tells how often a clone was seen (once, few, many) or the class of an expanded clone, and some rows leave it out.

j_call v_call clone_size cdr3_aa
TRBJ1-2 TRBV28 - CASSSLGLYGYTF
TRBJ2-1 TRBV19 - CASSILRGAEQFF
TRBJ2-7 TRBV10-3 - CAIREGHSEQYF
TRBJ1-4 TRBV27 - CASSLYPPQVLRGEKLFF
TRBJ2-1 TRBV5-4 - CASSLGAHNNEQFF
TRBJ1-6 TRBV10-3 - CAIRPTGAGDNSPLHF
TRBJ2-7 TRBV6-7 once CASTRLGANNEQYF
TRBJ1-2 TRBV3-1/TRBV3-2 - CASSQGGEGRGYTF
TRBJ1-1 TRBV5-1 - CASSFGTGKKEAFF
TRBJ2-3 TRBV4-1 few CASSPFPGSGTDTQYF
TRBJ1-5 TRBV3-1/TRBV3-2 - CASSQVAGVGQPNQPQHF
TRBJ2-3 TRBV10-1 - CASSESRGGRTDTQYF
TRBJ1-5 TRBV5-6 many CASSGRNQPQHF
TRBJ1-5 TRBV20-1 - CSASRQSTFNQPQHF
TRBJ1-1 TRBV10-2 - CASRDPMNTEAFF
TRBJ2-5 TRBV12-3/TRBV12-4 - CASSLGATQYF
TRBJ1-5 TRBV6-5 - CASSYGRGMGQPQHF
TRBJ2-4 TRBV5-1 - CASSFGTGGGNIQYF
TRBJ1-5 TRBV7-8 - CASSALGPQHF
TRBJ1-4 TRBV5-5 - CASSLGLGQADEKLFF
TRBJ1-1 TRBV30 - CAWSVPGVSGEAFF
TRBJ1-5 TRBV4-1 - CASSQDHHQPQHF
TRBJ1-2 TRBV5-6 - CASSFTGTGYGYTF
TRBJ1-6 TRBV7-2 - CASRPTSGGPGSPLHF
TRBJ1-4 TRBV18 - CASSPPSNEKLFF
TRBJ2-7 TRBV11-3 few CASSLGGASEQYF
TRBJ2-7 TRBV7-7 - CASSLGTTPSYEQYF
TRBJ1-1 TRBV29-1 - CSALGANTEAFF
TRBJ2-2 TRBV10-3 - CAIGWLTGELFF
TRBJ1-1 TRBV7-6 - CASSTAPWQGAGTEAFF
TRBJ2-6 TRBV10-3 - CAINPGQGNFGANVLTF
TRBJ1-5 TRBV19 - CASSIEQNNQPQHF
TRBJ2-5 TRBV3-1/TRBV3-2 once CASSVRTGTGGRETQYF
TRBJ2-4 TRBV28 - CASSYGPGKNIQYF
TRBJ2-7 TRBV28 - CASSLGQGVAEQYF
TRBJ1-4 TRBV2 - CASSDRDEKLFF
TRBJ1-1 TRBV5-1 - CASSLESRQNTEAFF
TRBJ1-5 TRBV9 once CASSVGLQGPQHF
TRBJ2-3 TRBV5-4 - CASSPGLRGDTQYF
TRBJ2-5 TRBV5-1 - CASSPSLAGGQETQYF
TRBJ1-1 TRBV18 - CASSPPYGLNTEAFF
TRBJ1-1 TRBV6-5 - CASGKQGANTEAFF
TRBJ1-3 TRBV9 - CASSVEDGNTIYF
TRBJ2-3 TRBV10-2 few CASSDSGGRTDTQYF
TRBJ1-1 TRBV30 - CAWRGRGRTEAFF
TRBJ1-2 TRBV6-6 - CASSFRGVSGYGYTF
TRBJ1-5 TRBV6-5 few CASSRGTGGTPQHF
TRBJ2-5 TRBV12-3/TRBV12-4 - CASSFGGGETQYF
TRBJ2-7 TRBV6-5 - CASSYSILYSYEQYF
TRBJ1-5 TRBV7-9 - CASSSGTAVGQPQHF
TRBJ1-1 TRBV12-5 - CASAVGENTEAFF